This paragraph covers one T cell receptor beta chain sequence. This sample stems from a study of cytotoxic CD8 clonotypes in ibrutinib-treated CLL. Sequencing used immunoSEQ multiplex PCR; TCRdb keeps in-frame clones, though not all of them. The sample has approximately 150,000 clones; around three quarters are singletons. The CDR3 has 15 residues. The germline CDR1 and CDR2 sequences are LGHNA and YSLEER. V dropped 0 bases and J dropped 3 bases, with 9 bases sitting between them. The starting material was PBMCs, obtained after 12 months of ibrutinib treatment. This clonotype was obtained from a human donor with chronic lymphocytic leukemia. The J gene is TRBJ2-1, the V gene TRBV4-3; a weak D match, TRBD1 (5 bases). CDR3 DNA: TGCGCCAGCAGCCAAGACTTCGACAGCTACAATGAGCAGTTCTTC. It specifies CASSQDFDSYNEQFF.